The 8 T cell receptor beta chains presented below share a single source sample, sequenced in a study of T cells in Graves' hyperthyroidism and ophthalmopathy. RNA transcripts were the template for amplifying TCR beta CDR3 regions. A set of HTBI primers served as the primers for a first-round RT-PCR of the TCR CDR3. Using its own MiXCR run on the multiplex PCR reads, TCRdb lists one record per CDR3 protein. The sample carries 650,000 to 700,000 distinct CDR3 sequences, around a sixth recorded once. The sequenced sample was blood. The receptors here all came from a man over 45 with Graves' hyperthyroidism.

This clonotype was found many times. The CDR3 sequence is CASSQMSGAYNEQFF. CDR3 DNA sequence: TGTGCCAGCAGCCAAATGAGCGGAGCTTACAATGAGCAGTTCTTC. V gene TRBV3-1 combines with J gene TRBJ2-1, with a tentative D call TRBD2 (5 bases). Trimming took off 2 bases at V and 4 bases at J, with 12 bases between the two ends. The germline V gene has CDR1 LGHDT and CDR2 YNNKEL (reference sequence). This CDR3 comprises 15 residues.

This clonotype was detected ten times or more. The rearrangement links TRBV30 to TRBJ2-3; TRBD2 is a possible D gene (5 bases). V lost 5 bases and J 0 bases, leaving 9 bases between the germline ends. The germline V gene has CDR1 GTSNPN and CDR2 SVGIG (reference sequence). This CDR3 comprises 13 residues. The CDR3 protein is CAWLATSTDTQYF. The CDR3 DNA is TGTGCCTGGCTAGCAACTAGCACAGATACGCAGTATTTT.

The CDR3 is CASSLPQGAYDEQYF. DNA of the CDR3: TGTGCCAGCAGTTTACCACAGGGGGCCTATGACGAGCAGTACTTC. The J gene is TRBJ2-7, the V gene TRBV28; 9 positions match TRBD1. The germline gives CDR1 MDHEN, CDR2 SYDVKM. V shed 2 bases, J shed 5 bases, and the junction held 7 bases outside the gene matches. CDR3 length: 15 residues.

This clonotype was seen ten or more times. The chain recombines TRBV27 with TRBJ1-1, with no clear D. Looked up from germline, CDR1 is MNHEY and CDR2 is SMNVEV (reference sequence). The CDR3 contains 15 residues. Trimming took 5 bases from V and 4 from J, leaving 17 bases between them. CDR3 sequence (DNA): TGTGCCAGCAGTCCGGCGACGGGTGAAACCACTGAAGCTTTCTTT. Residues: CASSPATGETTEAFF.

This clonotype was detected ten times or more. The gene calls are TRBV10-3 and TRBJ1-2, with D perhaps matching TRBD1 (6 bases). The CDR3 runs 13 residues. V was trimmed by 7 bases and J by 4 bases, leaving 13 bases between them. Germline V lookup: CDR1 ENHRY, CDR2 SYGVKD. CDR3 in DNA: TGTGCCATCACCTCGGGACACCGCTATGGCTACACCTTC. Protein product: CAITSGHRYGYTF.

In this sample, this clonotype turned up many times. The gene calls are TRBV24-1 and TRBJ1-1; TRBD1 aligns across 8 bases. The CDR3 sequence is 14 residues long. The trim removed 2 bases at V and 4 bases at J, leaving 2 bases unmatched. Germline CDR1 and CDR2: KGHDR and SFDVKD. CDR3 coding DNA: TGTGCCACCAGTGATTCGACAGGGGCCACTGAAGCTTTCTTT. This codes for CATSDSTGATEAFF.

V is TRBV27 and J is TRBJ2-2, with D possibly called TRBD1 or TRBD2 (8 bases each). V dropped 8 bases and J dropped 7 bases, with 20 bases sitting between them. Germline V gene data show CDR1 as MNHEY and CDR2 as SMNVEV (reference sequence). This CDR3 has 15 amino acids. The CDR3 DNA is TGTGCCAGCTTACGGACAGGGACTAGAGTCGGGGAGCTGTTTTTT. Its translation: CASLRTGTRVGELFF.

Ten or more counts support this clonotype. The chain is built from TRBV7-9 and TRBJ2-3, with D hard to call. V was cut by 1 base and J by 0 bases, with 11 bases left in between. The CDR3 has 16 residues. CDR1 and CDR2 (germline): SEHNR, FQNEAQ (reference sequence). The CDR3 nucleotides are TGTGCCAGCAGCTTAGGAAGTAGTAGTAGCACAGATACGCAGTATTTT. Its protein is CASSLGSSSSTDTQYF.